The sequence of this TCR beta chain was determined in a study of T cells expressing NK-cell markers. Reprocessing the 5' RACE reads, TCRdb reports a single entry for every CDR3 protein and omits DNA. Listed are a few hundred thousand distinct CDR3 sequences; 5.2% falls within the top ten. Germline V lookup: CDR1 SGHRS, CDR2 YFSETQ. The CDR3 is made up of 14 amino acids. Sequencing was performed on blood T cells: a sorted CD56 or NKG2C T cell subset, CD4+ or CD8+ T cells, or bulk PBMC T cells (not recorded which). This clonotype was sampled from a man aged 18-69 years in good health. The chain recombines TRBV5-1 with TRBJ1-2. The chain's CDR3 is CASSPGHRGGGYTF.